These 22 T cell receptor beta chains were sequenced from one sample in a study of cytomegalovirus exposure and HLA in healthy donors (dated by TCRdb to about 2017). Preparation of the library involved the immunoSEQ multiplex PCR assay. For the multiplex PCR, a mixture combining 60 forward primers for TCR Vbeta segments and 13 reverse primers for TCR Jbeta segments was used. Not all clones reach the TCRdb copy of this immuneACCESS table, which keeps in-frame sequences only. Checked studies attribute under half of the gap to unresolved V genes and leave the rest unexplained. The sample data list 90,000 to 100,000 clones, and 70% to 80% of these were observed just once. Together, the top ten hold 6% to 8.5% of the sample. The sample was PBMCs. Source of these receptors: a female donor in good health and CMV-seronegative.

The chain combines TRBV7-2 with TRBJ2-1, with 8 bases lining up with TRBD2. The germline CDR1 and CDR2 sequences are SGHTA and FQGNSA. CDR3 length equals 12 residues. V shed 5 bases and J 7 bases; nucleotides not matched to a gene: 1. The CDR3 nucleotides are TGTGCCAGCAGCGGGACTAGTAATGAGCAGTTCTTC. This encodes CASSGTSNEQFF.

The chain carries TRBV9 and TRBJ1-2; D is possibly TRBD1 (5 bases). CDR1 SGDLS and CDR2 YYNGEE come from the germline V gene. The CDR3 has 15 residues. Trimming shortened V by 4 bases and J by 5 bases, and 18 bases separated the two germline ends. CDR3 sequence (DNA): TGTGCCAGCAGCTCCCGGGGGAGGGGCTGGTATGGCTACACCTTC. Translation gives CASSSRGRGWYGYTF.

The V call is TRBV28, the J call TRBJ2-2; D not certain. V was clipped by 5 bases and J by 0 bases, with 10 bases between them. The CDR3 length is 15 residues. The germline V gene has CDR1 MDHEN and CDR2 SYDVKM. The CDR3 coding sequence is TGTGCCAGCAGTCCGGTGTTCGCGAACACCGGGGAGCTGTTTTTT. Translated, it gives CASSPVFANTGELFF. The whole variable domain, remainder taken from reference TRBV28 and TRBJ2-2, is DVKVTQSSRYLVKRTGEKVFLECVQDMDHENMFWYRQDPGLGLRLIYFSYDVKMKEKGDIPEGYSVSREKKERFSLILESASTNQTSMYLCASSPVFANTGELFFGEGSRLTVL.

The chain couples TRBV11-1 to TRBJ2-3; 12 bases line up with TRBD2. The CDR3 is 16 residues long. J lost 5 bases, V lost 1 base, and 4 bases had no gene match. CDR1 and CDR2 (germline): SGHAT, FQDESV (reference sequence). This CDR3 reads CASSLEKGLAGDTQYF. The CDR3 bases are TGTGCCAGCAGCTTAGAGAAGGGACTAGCGGGAGATACGCAGTATTTT.

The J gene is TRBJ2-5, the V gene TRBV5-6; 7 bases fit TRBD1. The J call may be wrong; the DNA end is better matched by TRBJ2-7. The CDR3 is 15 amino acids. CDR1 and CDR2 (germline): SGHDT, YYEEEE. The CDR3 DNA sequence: TGTGCCAGCAGCTTACTGAGACAGGGTCGGGACGAGCAGTACTTC. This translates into CASSLLRQGRDEQYF.

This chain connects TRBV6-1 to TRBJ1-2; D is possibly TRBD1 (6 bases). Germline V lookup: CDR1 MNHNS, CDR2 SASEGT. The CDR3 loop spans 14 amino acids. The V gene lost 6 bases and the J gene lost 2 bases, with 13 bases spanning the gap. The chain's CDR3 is CASSRPDRNYGYTF. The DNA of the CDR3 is TGTGCCAGCAGCCGACCCGACAGGAACTATGGCTACACCTTC.

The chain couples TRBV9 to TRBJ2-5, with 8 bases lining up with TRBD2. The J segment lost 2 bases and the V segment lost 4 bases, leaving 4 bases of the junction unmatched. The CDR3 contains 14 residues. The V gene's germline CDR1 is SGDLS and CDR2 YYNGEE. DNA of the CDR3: TGTGCCAGCAGCCGTAGCGGGGCGCAAGAGACCCAGTACTTC. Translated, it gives CASSRSGAQETQYF.

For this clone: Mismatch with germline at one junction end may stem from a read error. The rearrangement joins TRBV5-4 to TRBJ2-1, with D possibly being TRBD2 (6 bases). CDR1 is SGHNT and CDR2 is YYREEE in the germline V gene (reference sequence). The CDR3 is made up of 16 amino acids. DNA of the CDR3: TGTGCCAGCAGCCGCGCCGGGGGACGCTCCTACAATGGGCAGTTCTTC. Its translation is CASSRAGGRSYNGQFF.

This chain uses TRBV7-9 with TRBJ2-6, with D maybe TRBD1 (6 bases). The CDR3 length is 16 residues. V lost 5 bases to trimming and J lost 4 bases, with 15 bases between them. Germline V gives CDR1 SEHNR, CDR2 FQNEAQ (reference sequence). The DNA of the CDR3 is TGTGCCAGCAGCCCAGGTCTGGGGGCAGGGGCCAACGTCCTGACTTTC. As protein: CASSPGLGAGANVLTF. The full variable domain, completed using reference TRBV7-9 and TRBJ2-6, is DTGVSQNPRHKITKRGQNVTFRCDPISEHNRLYWYRQTLGQGPEFLTYFQNEAQLEKSRLLSDRFSAERPKGSFSTLEIQRTEQGDSAMYLCASSPGLGAGANVLTFGAGSRLTVL.

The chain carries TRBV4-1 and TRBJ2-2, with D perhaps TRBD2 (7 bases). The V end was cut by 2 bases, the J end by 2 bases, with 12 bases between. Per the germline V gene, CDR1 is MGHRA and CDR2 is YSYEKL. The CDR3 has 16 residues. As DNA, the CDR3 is TGCGCCAGCAGCCAATTCACGGGGGGCAACACCGGGGAGCTGTTTTTT. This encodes CASSQFTGGNTGELFF.

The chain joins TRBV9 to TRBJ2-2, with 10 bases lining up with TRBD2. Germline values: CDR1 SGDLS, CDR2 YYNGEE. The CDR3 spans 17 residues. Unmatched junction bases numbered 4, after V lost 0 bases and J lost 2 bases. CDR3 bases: TGTGCCAGCAGCGTAGCGAAGCGGGGGGGCAACACCGGGGAGCTGTTTTTT. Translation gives CASSVAKRGGNTGELFF.

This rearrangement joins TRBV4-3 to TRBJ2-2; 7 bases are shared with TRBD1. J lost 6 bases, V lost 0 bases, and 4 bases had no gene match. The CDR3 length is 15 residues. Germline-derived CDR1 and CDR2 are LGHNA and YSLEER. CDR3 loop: CASSQDGQVPGELFF. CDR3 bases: TGCGCCAGCAGCCAAGACGGACAGGTCCCCGGGGAGCTGTTTTTT.

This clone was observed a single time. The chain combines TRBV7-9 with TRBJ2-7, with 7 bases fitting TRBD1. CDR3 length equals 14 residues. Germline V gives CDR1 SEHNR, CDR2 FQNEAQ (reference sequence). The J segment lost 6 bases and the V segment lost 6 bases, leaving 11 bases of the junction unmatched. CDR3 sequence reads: CASSQTGILSEQYF. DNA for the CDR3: TGTGCCAGCAGTCAGACAGGGATTCTGAGCGAGCAGTACTTC. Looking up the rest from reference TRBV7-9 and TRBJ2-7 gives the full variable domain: DTGVSQNPRHKITKRGQNVTFRCDPISEHNRLYWYRQTLGQGPEFLTYFQNEAQLEKSRLLSDRFSAERPKGSFSTLEIQRTEQGDSAMYLCASSQTGILSEQYFGPGTRLTVT.

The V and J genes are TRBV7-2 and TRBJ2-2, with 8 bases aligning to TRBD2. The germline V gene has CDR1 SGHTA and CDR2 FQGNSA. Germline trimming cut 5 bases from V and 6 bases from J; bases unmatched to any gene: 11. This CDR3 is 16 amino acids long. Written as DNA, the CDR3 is TGTGCCAGCAGCCCACGGCTCGGGACTAGATCCGGGGAGCTGTTTTTT. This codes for CASSPRLGTRSGELFF. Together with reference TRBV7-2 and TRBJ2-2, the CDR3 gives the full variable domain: GAGVSQSPSNKVTEKGKDVELRCDPISGHTALYWYRQSLGQGLEFLIYFQGNSAPDKSGLPSDRFSAERTGGSVSTLTIQRTQQEDSAVYLCASSPRLGTRSGELFFGEGSRLTVL.

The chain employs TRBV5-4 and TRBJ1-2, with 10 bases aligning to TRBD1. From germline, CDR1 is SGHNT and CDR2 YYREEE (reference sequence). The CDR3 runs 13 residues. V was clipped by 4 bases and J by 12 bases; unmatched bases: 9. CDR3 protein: CASSLPGQGYNTF. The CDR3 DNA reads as TGTGCCAGCAGCCTTCCGGGACAGGGGTACAACACCTTC.

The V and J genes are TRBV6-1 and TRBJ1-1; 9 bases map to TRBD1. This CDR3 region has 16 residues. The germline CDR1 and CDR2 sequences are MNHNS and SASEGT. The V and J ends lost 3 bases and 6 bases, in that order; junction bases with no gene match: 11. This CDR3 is CASSDGGQGLSAEAFF. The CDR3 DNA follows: TGTGCCAGCAGTGATGGAGGACAGGGGTTAAGCGCTGAAGCTTTCTTT.

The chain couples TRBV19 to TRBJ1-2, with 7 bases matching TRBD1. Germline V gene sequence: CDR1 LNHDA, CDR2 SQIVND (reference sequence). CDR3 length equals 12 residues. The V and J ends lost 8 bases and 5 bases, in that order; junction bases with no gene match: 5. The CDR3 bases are TGTGCCAGTTGCCGACAGGGTTATGGCTACACCTTC. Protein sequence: CASCRQGYGYTF.

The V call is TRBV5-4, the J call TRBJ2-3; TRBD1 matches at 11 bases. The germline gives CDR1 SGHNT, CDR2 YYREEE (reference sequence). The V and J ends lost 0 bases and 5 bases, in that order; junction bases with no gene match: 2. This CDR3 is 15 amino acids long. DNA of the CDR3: TGTGCCAGCAGCTTGGGGGGACAGGGGGGAGATACGCAGTATTTT. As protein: CASSLGGQGGDTQYF.

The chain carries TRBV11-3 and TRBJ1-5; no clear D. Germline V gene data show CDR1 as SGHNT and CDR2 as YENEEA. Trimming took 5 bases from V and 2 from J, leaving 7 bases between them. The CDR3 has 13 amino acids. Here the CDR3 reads CASSLSRNQPQHF. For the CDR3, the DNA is TGTGCCAGCAGCCTGAGCCGCAATCAGCCCCAGCATTTT.

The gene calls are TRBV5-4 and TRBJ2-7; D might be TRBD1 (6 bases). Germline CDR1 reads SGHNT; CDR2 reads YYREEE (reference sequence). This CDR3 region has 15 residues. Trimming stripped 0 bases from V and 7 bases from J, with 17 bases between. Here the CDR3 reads CASSLEGRGKGEQYF. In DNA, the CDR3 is TGTGCCAGCAGCTTGGAGGGCAGGGGTAAAGGTGAGCAGTACTTC.

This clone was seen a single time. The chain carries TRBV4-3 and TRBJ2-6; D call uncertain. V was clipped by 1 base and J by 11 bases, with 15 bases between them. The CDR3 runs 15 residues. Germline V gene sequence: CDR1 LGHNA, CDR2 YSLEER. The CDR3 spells CASSQGSLAEDVLTF. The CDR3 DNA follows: TGCGCCAGCAGCCAAGGTAGTCTTGCAGAGGACGTCCTGACTTTC.

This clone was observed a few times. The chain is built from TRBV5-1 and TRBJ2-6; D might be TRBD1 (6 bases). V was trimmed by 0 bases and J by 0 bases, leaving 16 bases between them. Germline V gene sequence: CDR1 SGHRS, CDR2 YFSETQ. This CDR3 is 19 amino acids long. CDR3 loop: CASSLAGTPPNSGANVLTF. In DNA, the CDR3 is TGCGCCAGCAGCTTGGCGGGGACACCACCGAACTCTGGGGCCAACGTCCTGACTTTC.